Below are 18 T cell receptor beta chains sequenced from a single sample in a study of cytomegalovirus exposure and HLA in healthy donors. The PCR employed 60 Vbeta primers together with 13 Jbeta primers. TCRdb's table, derived via immunoSEQ multiplex PCR, lists solely in-frame clones and lacks some. The table shows some 150,000 clones, with more than 70% occurring only once. Sequenced material: PBMCs. All receptors derive from a male donor in good health and CMV-seronegative.

This clone showed up just a few times. Relative to the germline gene, one junction end is altered; a read error may explain this. This chain joins TRBV7-9 and TRBJ1-1, with D possibly being TRBD1 (6 bases). Germline CDR1 reads SEHNR; CDR2 reads FQNEAQ (reference sequence). This CDR3 has 14 amino acids. The CDR3 protein is CSSNQDSMNTEAFF. The CDR3 DNA reads as TGTTCCAGCAACCAGGACAGCATGAACACTGAAGCTTTCTTT.

This rearrangement joins TRBV25-1 to TRBJ2-5; D ambiguous. From germline, CDR1 is MGHDK and CDR2 SYGVNS. The CDR3 has 15 amino acids. The ends were cut back, 8 bases at V and 7 bases at J, with 23 bases in the middle. DNA for the CDR3: TGTGCCAGCCGCCCGACGCCGGAGACCTTCGGGACCCAGTACTTC. This translates into CASRPTPETFGTQYF.

The genes are TRBV10-2 and TRBJ2-2; no definite D call. Trimming took 3 bases from V and 5 from J, leaving 10 bases between them. The CDR3 is made up of 14 amino acids. Germline CDR1 WSHSY, CDR2 SAAADI. The DNA for the CDR3 is TGCGCCAGCAGTGAAAATGTGCGGACCGGGGAGCTGTTTTTT. As protein: CASSENVRTGELFF.

The chain uses TRBV19 and TRBJ1-3, with 7 bases lining up with TRBD1. CDR3 length: 19 amino acids. Per the germline V gene, CDR1 is LNHDA and CDR2 is SQIVND (reference sequence). V gave up 7 bases and J gave up 0 bases; unmatched junction bases: 18. For the CDR3, the DNA is TGTGCCAGTACCGAGAAGGGGACAGTAACTGTGAGCTCTGGAAACACCATATATTTT. Translation gives CASTEKGTVTVSSGNTIYF.

The V and J genes are TRBV2 and TRBJ2-5, with TRBD2 matching over 15 bases. The junction had 7 bases not matched to a gene; V was cut back by 7 bases and J by 4 bases. There are 16 residues in the CDR3. Germline V gene lookup returns CDR1 SNHLY and CDR2 FYNNEI. The CDR3 DNA sequence: TGTGCCAGCAATGGCGGACTAGCGGGAGGGGGAGAGACCCAGTACTTC. This encodes CASNGGLAGGGETQYF.

This clone turned up a few times. The CDR3 here is CASSYRGGINTEAFF. Here the CDR3 DNA reads TGTGCCAGCAGTTATCGGGGGGGAATTAACACTGAAGCTTTCTTT. V gene TRBV6-5 combines with J gene TRBJ1-1, with TRBD1 as a possible D gene (5 bases). This CDR3 comprises 15 residues. V was shortened by 3 bases and J by 2 bases, with 13 bases between the two germline ends. Germline values: CDR1 MNHEY, CDR2 SVGAGI.

There are a few counts of this clone. V usage is TRBV14 and J usage is TRBJ2-5; a possible D gene is TRBD1 (6 bases). Trimming removed 4 bases from V and 5 bases from J, with 17 bases in between. The CDR3 has 15 residues. Germline lookup yields CDR1 SGHDN and CDR2 FVKESK. The CDR3 DNA is TGTGCCAGCAGCCTTGTTCAGGGGTTAGTGGAGACCCAGTACTTC. It specifies CASSLVQGLVETQYF.

This chain joins TRBV7-3 and TRBJ2-3; a possible D gene is TRBD1 (6 bases). V lost 5 bases to trimming and J lost 2 bases, with 11 bases between them. The CDR3 extends over 14 amino acids. The germline V gene encodes CDR1 SGHTA and CDR2 FQGTGA. This CDR3 reads CASSQDRNTDTQYF. The CDR3 coding sequence is TGTGCCAGCAGCCAGGACAGAAACACAGATACGCAGTATTTT.

The rearrangement uses TRBV19 and TRBJ2-7; the D gene is possibly TRBD1 (6 bases). The germline V gene encodes CDR1 LNHDA and CDR2 SQIVND (reference sequence). This CDR3 comprises 13 residues. The V end was cut by 6 bases, the J end by 3 bases, with 12 bases between. Written as DNA, the CDR3 is TGTGCCAGTAGACTGACGGACAGCTACGAGCAGTACTTC. Translated: CASRLTDSYEQYF.

The gene calls are TRBV28 and TRBJ2-3; D might be TRBD1 (7 bases). CDR3 size: 16 residues. Germline CDR1 is MDHEN and CDR2 is SYDVKM. Trimming removed 7 bases at V and 4 bases at J, with 21 bases between. The chain's CDR3 is CASISPGGTFPDTQYF. The CDR3 nucleotides read TGTGCCAGCATTTCTCCAGGGGGGACTTTCCCAGATACGCAGTATTTT.

The chain is built from TRBV5-8 and TRBJ2-7, with D perhaps matching TRBD1 (6 bases). Germline CDR1 is SGHTS and CDR2 is YDEGEE. The CDR3 has 14 residues. Trimming took off 4 bases at V and 5 bases at J, with 16 bases between the two ends. The CDR3 DNA reads TGTGCCAGCAGCCCCAGGGGCCTTTACAACGAGCAGTACTTC. As protein: CASSPRGLYNEQYF.

This clone has only a few counts. The gene calls are TRBV2 and TRBJ2-3; TRBD1 might be the D (6 bases). The length of the CDR3 is 15 residues. Per germline, CDR1 SNHLY and CDR2 FYNNEI. V was shortened by 10 bases and J by 2 bases, with 19 bases between the two germline ends. The CDR3 reads CATRSGARNTDTQYF. The CDR3 bases are TGTGCCACCCGTTCAGGGGCTAGAAACACAGATACGCAGTATTTT.

This rearrangement joins TRBV11-1 to TRBJ2-2; 7 bases are a match to TRBD2. Germline CDR1 reads SGHAT; CDR2 reads FQDESV (reference sequence). The CDR3 is 16 amino acids. J was trimmed by 3 bases and V by 2 bases; bases with no gene match: 6. The CDR3 is CASSLPRAGDTGELFF. The CDR3 bases are TGTGCCAGCAGCTTACCCCGGGCGGGGGACACCGGGGAGCTGTTTTTT.

V gene TRBV7-9 combines with J gene TRBJ2-2; D is undetermined. V was cut by 8 bases and J by 6 bases, with 13 bases left in between. Germline CDR1 reads SEHNR; CDR2 reads FQNEAQ (reference sequence). The CDR3 covers 13 residues. In DNA, the CDR3 is TGTGCCAGCTCCGACGCGGTGGCCGGGGAGCTGTTTTTT. Amino acids: CASSDAVAGELFF. Full variable domain (missing parts from reference TRBV7-9 and TRBJ2-2): DTGVSQNPRHKITKRGQNVTFRCDPISEHNRLYWYRQTLGQGPEFLTYFQNEAQLEKSRLLSDRFSAERPKGSFSTLEIQRTEQGDSAMYLCASSDAVAGELFFGEGSRLTVL.

V gene TRBV29-1 combines with J gene TRBJ1-2; TRBD1 matches at 7 bases. The V segment lost 0 bases and the J segment 1 base; nucleotides outside the gene matches: 8. This CDR3 comprises 16 residues. Germline CDR1 and CDR2: SQVTM and ANQGSEA. The CDR3 spells CSVEDPGTENNYGYTF. The CDR3 nucleotides read TGCAGCGTTGAAGATCCCGGGACAGAAAATAACTATGGCTACACCTTC. The complete variable domain, with remaining parts taken from reference TRBV29-1 and TRBJ1-2, reads SAVISQKPSRDICQRGTSLTIQCQVDSQVTMMFWYRQQPGQSLTLIATANQGSEATYESGFVIDKFPISRPNLTFSTLTVSNMSPEDSSIYLCSVEDPGTENNYGYTFGSGTRLTVV.

J is TRBJ1-2 and V is TRBV5-1; TRBD1 is a possible D gene (6 bases). The CDR3 runs 13 residues. Germline loops: CDR1 SGHRS, CDR2 YFSETQ. V lost 6 bases, J lost 0 bases, and 9 bases lay in between. The CDR3 reads CASTGVANYGYTF. In DNA form, the CDR3 reads TGCGCCAGCACAGGGGTAGCTAACTATGGCTACACCTTC.

The chain links TRBV7-9 to TRBJ1-1; TRBD1 is a possible D gene (5 bases). The CDR3 totals 13 residues. CDR1 is SEHNR, CDR2 FQNEAQ, per germline (reference sequence). Trimming pared 7 bases from V and 4 bases from J, leaving 13 bases between. The CDR3 spells CASTLGEGTEAFF. The CDR3, as DNA: TGTGCCAGCACTTTGGGGGAGGGCACTGAAGCTTTCTTT.

The J gene is TRBJ2-2, the V gene TRBV7-2; tentative D call: TRBD1 (6 bases). There are 14 residues in the CDR3. The V end lost 4 bases, the J end lost 6 bases, and 12 bases lay between the germline ends. Germline V gives CDR1 SGHTA, CDR2 FQGNSA. CDR3 region: CASSSYRVSGELFF. The CDR3 coding sequence is TGTGCCAGCAGCTCCTACAGGGTCTCCGGGGAGCTGTTTTTT.